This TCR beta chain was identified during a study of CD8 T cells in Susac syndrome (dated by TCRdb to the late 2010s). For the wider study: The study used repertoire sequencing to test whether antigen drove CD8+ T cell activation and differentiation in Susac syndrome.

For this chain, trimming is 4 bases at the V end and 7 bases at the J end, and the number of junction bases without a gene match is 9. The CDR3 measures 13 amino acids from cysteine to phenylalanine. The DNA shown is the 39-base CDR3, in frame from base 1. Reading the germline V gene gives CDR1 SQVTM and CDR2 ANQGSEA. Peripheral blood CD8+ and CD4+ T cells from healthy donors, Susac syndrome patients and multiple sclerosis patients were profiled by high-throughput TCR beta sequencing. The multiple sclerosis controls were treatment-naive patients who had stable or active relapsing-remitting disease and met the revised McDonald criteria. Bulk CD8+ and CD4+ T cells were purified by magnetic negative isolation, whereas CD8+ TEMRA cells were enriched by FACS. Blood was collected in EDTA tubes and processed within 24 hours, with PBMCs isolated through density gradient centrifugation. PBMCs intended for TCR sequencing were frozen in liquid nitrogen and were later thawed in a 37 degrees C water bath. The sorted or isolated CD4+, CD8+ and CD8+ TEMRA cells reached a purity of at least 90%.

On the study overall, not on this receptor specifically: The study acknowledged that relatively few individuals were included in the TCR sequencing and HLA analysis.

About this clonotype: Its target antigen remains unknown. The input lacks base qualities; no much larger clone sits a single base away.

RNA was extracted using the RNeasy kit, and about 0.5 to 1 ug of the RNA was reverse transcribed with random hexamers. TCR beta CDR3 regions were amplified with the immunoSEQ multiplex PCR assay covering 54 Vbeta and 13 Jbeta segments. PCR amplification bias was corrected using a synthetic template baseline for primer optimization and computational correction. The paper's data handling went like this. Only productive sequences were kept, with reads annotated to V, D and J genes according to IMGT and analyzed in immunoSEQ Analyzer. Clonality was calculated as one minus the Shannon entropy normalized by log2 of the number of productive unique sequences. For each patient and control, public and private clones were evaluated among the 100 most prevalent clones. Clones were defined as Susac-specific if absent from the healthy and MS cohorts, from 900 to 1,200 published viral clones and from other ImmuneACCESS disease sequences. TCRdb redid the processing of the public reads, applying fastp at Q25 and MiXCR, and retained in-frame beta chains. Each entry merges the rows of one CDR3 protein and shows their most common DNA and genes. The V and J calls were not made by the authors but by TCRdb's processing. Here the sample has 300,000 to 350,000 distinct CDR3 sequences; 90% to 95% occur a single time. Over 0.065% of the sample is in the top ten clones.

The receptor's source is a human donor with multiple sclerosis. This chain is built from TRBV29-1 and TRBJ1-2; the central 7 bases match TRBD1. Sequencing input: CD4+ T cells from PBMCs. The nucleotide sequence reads TGCAGCGTTGCCTACAGGGGCCCGGTTGGCTACACCTTC. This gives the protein CSVAYRGPVGYTF.